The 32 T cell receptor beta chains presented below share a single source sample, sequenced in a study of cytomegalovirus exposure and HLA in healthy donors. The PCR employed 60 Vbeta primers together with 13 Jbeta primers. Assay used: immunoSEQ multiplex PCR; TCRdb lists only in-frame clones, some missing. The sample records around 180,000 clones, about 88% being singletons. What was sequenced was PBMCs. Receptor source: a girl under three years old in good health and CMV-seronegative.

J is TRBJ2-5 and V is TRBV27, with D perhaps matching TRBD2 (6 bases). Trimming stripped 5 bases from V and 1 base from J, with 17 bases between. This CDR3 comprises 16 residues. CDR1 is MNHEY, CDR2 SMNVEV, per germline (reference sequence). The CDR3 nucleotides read TGTGCCAGCAGTCCAAGGATTCTAGCGAGCCAAGAGACCCAGTACTTC. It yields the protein CASSPRILASQETQYF.

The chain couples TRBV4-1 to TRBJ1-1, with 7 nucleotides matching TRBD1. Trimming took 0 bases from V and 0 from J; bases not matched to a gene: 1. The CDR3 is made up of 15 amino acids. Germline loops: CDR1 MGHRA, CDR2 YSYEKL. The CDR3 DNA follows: TGCGCCAGCAGCCAAGAGACAGGGTTGAACACTGAAGCTTTCTTT. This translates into CASSQETGLNTEAFF.

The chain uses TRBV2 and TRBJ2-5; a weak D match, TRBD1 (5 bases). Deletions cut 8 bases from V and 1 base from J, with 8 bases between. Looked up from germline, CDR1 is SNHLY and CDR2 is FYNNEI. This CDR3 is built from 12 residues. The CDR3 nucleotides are TGTGCCAGCGGGGCTAGCCAAGAGACCCAGTACTTC. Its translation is CASGASQETQYF.

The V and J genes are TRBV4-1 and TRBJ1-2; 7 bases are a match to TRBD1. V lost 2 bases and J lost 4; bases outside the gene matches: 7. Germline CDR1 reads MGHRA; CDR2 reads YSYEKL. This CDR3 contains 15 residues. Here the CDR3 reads CASSQQTGELYGYTF. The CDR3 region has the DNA TGCGCCAGCAGCCAACAAACAGGGGAGCTCTATGGCTACACCTTC.

CDR3: CSGREGQGDTQYF. The CDR3 DNA reads TGCAGCGGGCGGGAGGGCCAGGGGGATACGCAGTATTTT. This chain uses TRBV29-1 with TRBJ2-3; TRBD2 matches 9 bases. V was clipped by 7 bases and J by 6 bases; unmatched bases: 8. The V gene's germline CDR1 is SQVTM and CDR2 ANQGSEA. The CDR3 consists of 13 residues.

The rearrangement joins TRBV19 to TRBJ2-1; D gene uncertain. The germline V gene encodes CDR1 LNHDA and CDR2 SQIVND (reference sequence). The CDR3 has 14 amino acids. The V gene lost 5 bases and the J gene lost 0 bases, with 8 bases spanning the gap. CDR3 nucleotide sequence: TGTGCCAGTAGTTATAGTATCTCCTACAATGAGCAGTTCTTC. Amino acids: CASSYSISYNEQFF.

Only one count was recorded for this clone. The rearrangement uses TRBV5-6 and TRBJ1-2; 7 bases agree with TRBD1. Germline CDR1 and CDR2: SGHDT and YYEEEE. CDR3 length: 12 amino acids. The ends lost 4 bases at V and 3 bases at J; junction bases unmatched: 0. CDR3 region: CASSTGDYGYTF. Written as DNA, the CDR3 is TGTGCCAGCAGCACAGGGGACTATGGCTACACCTTC.

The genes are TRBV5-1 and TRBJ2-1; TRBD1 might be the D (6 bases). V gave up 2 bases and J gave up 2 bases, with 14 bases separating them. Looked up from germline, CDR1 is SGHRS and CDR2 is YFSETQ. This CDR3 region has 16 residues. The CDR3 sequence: CASSFSQGFTYNEQFF. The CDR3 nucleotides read TGCGCCAGCAGCTTCTCGCAGGGGTTCACCTACAATGAGCAGTTCTTC. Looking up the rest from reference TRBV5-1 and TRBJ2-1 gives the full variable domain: KAGVTQTPRYLIKTRGQQVTLSCSPISGHRSVSWYQQTPGQGLQFLFEYFSETQRNKGNFPGRFSGRQFSNSRSEMNVSTLELGDSALYLCASSFSQGFTYNEQFFGPGTRLTVL.

CDR3 nucleotides: TGTGCCTGGAGAGATAGGACAGGGGGGATATATGGCTACACCTTC. This translates into CAWRDRTGGIYGYTF. The chain has TRBV30 and TRBJ1-2; TRBD1 matches at 10 bases. V lost 3 bases to trimming and J lost 5 bases; unmatched junction nucleotides: 9. This CDR3 has 15 amino acids. Per the germline V gene, CDR1 is GTSNPN and CDR2 is SVGIG (reference sequence).

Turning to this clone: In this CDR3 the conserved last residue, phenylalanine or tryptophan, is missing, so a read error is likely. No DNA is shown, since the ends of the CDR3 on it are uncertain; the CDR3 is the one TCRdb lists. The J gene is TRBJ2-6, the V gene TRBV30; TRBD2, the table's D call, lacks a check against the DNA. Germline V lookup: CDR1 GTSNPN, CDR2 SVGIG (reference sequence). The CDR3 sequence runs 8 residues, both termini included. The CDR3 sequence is CAWRTSGK.

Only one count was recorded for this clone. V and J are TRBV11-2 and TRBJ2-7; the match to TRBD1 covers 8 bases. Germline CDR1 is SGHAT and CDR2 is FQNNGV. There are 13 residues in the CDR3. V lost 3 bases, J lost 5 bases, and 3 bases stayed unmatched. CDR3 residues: CASSLAGGDEQYF. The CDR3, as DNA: TGTGCCAGCAGCTTGGCAGGGGGCGACGAGCAGTACTTC.

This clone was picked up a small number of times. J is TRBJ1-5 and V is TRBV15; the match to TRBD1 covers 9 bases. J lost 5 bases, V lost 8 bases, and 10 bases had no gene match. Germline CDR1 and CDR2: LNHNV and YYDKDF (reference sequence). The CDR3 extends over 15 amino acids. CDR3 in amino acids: CATSSVGTGHQPQHF. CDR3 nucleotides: TGTGCCACCTCATCGGTAGGGACAGGGCATCAGCCCCAGCATTTT.

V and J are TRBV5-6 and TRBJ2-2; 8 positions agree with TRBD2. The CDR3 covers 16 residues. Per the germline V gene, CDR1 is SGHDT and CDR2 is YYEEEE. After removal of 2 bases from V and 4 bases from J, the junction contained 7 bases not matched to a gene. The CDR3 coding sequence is TGTGCCAGCAGCTTTCGGAGCGGGAGTCCCACCGGGGAGCTGTTTTTT. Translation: CASSFRSGSPTGELFF.

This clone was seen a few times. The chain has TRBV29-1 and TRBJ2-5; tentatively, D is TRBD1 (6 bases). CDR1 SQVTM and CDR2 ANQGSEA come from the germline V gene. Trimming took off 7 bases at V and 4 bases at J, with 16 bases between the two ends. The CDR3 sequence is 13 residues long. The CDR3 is CSGTGTHLETQYF. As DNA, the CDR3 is TGCAGCGGGACCGGGACACACTTAGAGACCCAGTACTTC.

The CDR3 protein is CASSFRAGGTDTQYF. The CDR3 nucleotides are TGTGCCAGCAGCTTCCGAGCGGGGGGGACAGATACGCAGTATTTT. The V and J genes are TRBV7-3 and TRBJ2-3, with 10 positions matching TRBD2. This CDR3 is built from 15 residues. Germline CDR1 is SGHTA and CDR2 is FQGTGA. V lost 3 bases, J lost 3 bases, and 3 bases stayed unmatched. The variable domain in full, completed from reference TRBV7-3 and TRBJ2-3, reads GAGVSQTPSNKVTEKGKYVELRCDPISGHTALYWYRQSLGQGPEFLIYFQGTGAADDSGLPNDRFFAVRPEGSVSTLKIQRTERGDSAVYLCASSFRAGGTDTQYFGPGTRLTVL.

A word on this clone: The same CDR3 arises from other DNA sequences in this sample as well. Here the CDR3 DNA reads TGTGCCAGCAGCGTAGAGGGGGGGAATCAGCCCCAGCATTTT. It encodes CASSVEGGNQPQHF. The chain is built from TRBV9 and TRBJ1-5; TRBD1 is a possible D gene (6 bases). The V and J ends lost 0 bases and 4 bases respectively, with 8 bases between them. Germline values: CDR1 SGDLS, CDR2 YYNGEE. This CDR3 comprises 14 residues.

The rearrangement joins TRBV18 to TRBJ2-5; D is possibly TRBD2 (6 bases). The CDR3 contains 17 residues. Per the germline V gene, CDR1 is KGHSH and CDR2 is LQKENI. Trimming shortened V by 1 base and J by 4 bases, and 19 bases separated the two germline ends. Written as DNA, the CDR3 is TGTGCCAGCTCACCACAGGATTTGGCGGGACGGGGAGAGACCCAGTACTTC. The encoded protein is CASSPQDLAGRGETQYF.

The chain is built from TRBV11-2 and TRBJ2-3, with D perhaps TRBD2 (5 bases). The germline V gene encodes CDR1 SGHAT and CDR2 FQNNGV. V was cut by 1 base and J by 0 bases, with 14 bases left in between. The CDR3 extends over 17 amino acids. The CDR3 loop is CASSLGGASLSTDTQYF. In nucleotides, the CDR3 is TGTGCCAGCAGCTTAGGCGGAGCTAGCCTCAGCACAGATACGCAGTATTTT.

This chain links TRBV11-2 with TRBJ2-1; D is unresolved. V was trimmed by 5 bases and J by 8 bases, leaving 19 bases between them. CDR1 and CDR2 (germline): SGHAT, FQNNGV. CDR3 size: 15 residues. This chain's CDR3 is CASSPRPGGLYEQFF. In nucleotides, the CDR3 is TGTGCCAGCAGCCCGAGGCCCGGTGGGTTATATGAGCAGTTCTTC.

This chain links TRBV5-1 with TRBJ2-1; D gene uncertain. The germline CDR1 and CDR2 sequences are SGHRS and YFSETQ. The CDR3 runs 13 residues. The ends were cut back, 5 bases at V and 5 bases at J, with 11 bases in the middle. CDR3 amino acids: CASRPGLNNEQFF. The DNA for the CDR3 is TGCGCCAGCAGGCCGGGTTTAAACAATGAGCAGTTCTTC.

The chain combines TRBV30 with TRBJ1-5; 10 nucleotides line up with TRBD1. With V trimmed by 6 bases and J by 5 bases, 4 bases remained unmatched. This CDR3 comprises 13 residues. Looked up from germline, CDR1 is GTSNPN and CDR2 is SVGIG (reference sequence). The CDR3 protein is CACGGQGDQPQHF. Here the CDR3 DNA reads TGTGCCTGTGGAGGACAGGGGGATCAGCCCCAGCATTTT.

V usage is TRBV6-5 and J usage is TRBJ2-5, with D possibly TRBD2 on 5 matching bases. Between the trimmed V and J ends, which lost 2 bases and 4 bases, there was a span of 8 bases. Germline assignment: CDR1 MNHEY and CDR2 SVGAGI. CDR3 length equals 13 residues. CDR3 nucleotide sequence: TGTGCCAGCAGTTACGCCGGAGGAGAGACCCAGTACTTC. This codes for CASSYAGGETQYF.

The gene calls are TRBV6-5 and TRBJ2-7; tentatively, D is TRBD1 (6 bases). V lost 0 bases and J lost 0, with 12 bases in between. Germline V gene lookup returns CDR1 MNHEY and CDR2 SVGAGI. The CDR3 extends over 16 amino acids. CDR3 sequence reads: CASSYSGGSISYEQYF. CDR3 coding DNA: TGTGCCAGCAGTTACTCTGGGGGCTCAATCTCCTACGAGCAGTACTTC.

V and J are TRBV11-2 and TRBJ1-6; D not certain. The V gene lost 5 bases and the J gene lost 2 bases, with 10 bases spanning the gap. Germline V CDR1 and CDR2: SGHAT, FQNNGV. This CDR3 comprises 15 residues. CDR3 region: CASSLRSTYNSPLHF. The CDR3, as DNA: TGTGCCAGCAGCCTACGGTCCACCTATAATTCACCCCTCCACTTT.

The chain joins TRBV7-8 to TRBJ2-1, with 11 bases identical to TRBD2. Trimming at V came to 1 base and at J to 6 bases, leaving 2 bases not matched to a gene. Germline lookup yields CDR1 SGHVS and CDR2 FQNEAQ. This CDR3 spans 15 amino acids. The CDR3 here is CASSLELAGANEQFF. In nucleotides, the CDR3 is TGTGCCAGCAGCTTAGAACTAGCGGGAGCCAATGAGCAGTTCTTC.

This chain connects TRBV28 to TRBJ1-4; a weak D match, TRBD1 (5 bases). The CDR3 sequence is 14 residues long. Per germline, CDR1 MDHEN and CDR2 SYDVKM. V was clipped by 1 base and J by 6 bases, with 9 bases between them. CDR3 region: CASSLFGRDEKLFF. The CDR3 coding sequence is TGTGCCAGCAGTTTATTCGGCAGGGATGAAAAACTGTTTTTT.

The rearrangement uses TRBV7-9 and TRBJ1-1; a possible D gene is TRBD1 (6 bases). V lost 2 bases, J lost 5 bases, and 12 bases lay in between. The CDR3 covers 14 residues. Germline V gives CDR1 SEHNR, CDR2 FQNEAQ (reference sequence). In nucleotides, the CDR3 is TGTGCCAGCAGCTTACCTACAGGGCGGACTGAAGCTTTCTTT. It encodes CASSLPTGRTEAFF.

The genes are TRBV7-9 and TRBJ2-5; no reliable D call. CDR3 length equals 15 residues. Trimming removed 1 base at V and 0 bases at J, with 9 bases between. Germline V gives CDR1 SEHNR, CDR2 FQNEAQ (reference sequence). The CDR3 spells CASSLVAGYQETQYF. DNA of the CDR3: TGTGCCAGCAGCTTAGTGGCAGGCTACCAAGAGACCCAGTACTTC. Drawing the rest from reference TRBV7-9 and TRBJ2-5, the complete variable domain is DTGVSQNPRHKITKRGQNVTFRCDPISEHNRLYWYRQTLGQGPEFLTYFQNEAQLEKSRLLSDRFSAERPKGSFSTLEIQRTEQGDSAMYLCASSLVAGYQETQYFGPGTRLLVL.

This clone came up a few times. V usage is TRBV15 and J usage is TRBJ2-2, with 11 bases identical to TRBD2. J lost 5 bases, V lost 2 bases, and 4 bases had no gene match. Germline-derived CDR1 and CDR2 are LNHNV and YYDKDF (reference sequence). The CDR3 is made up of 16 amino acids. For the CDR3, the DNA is TGTGCCACCAGCAGAACTACTAGCGGGGGAACCGGGGAGCTGTTTTTT. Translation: CATSRTTSGGTGELFF. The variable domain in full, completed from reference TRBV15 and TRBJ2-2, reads DAMVIQNPRYQVTQFGKPVTLSCSQTLNHNVMYWYQQKSSQAPKLLFHYYDKDFNNEADTPDNFQSRRPNTSFCFLDIRSPGLGDTAMYLCATSRTTSGGTGELFFGEGSRLTVL.

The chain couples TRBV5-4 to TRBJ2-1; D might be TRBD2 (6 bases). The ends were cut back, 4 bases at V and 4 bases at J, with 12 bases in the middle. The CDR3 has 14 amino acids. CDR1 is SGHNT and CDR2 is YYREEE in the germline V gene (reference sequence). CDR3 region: CASSRDLSYNEQFF. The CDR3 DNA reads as TGTGCCAGCAGCCGGGACTTAAGTTACAATGAGCAGTTCTTC.

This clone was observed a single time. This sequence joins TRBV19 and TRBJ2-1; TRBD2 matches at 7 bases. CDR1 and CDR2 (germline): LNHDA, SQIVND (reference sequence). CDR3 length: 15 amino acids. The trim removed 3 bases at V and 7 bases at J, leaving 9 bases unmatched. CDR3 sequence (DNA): TGTGCCAGTAGTATCTTCGGGGGAGGGCAGAATGAGCAGTTCTTC. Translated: CASSIFGGGQNEQFF.

Written as DNA, the CDR3 is TGCGCCAGCAGCTCCGGGACTAGCGGATTGCCCTACGAGCAGTACTTC. Translated: CASSSGTSGLPYEQYF. The V gene is TRBV5-1, the J gene TRBJ2-7, with TRBD2 identical over 11 bases. The CDR3 consists of 16 residues. Germline trimming cut 3 bases from V and 2 bases from J; bases unmatched to any gene: 7. The V gene's germline CDR1 is SGHRS and CDR2 YFSETQ.